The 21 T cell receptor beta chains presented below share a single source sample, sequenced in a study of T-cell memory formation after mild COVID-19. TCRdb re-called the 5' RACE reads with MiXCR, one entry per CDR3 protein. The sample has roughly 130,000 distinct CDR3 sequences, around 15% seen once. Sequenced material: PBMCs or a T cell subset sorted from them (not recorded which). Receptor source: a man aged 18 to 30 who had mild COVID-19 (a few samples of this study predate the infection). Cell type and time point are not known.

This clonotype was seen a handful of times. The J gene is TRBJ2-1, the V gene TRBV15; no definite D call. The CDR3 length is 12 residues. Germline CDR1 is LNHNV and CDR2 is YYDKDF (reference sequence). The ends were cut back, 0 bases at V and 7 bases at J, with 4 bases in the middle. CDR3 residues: CATSREGNEQFF. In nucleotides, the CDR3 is TGTGCCACCAGCAGAGAGGGTAATGAGCAGTTCTTC. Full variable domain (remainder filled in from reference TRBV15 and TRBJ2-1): DAMVIQNPRYQVTQFGKPVTLSCSQTLNHNVMYWYQQKSSQAPKLLFHYYDKDFNNEADTPDNFQSRRPNTSFCFLDIRSPGLGDTAMYLCATSREGNEQFFGPGTRLTVL.

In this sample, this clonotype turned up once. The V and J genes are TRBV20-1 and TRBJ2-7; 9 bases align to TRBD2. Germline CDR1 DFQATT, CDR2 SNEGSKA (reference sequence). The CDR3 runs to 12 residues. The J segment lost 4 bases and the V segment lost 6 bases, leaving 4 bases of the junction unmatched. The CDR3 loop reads CSAVTSGYEQYV. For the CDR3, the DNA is TGCAGTGCCGTGACTAGCGGTTACGAGCAGTACGTC.

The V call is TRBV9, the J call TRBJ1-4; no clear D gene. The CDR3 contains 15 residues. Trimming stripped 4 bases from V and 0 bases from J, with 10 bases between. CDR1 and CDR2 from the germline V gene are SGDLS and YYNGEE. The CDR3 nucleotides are TGTGCCAGCAGCCCCCATCGAGCAACTAATGAAAAACTGTTTTTT. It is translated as CASSPHRATNEKLFF.

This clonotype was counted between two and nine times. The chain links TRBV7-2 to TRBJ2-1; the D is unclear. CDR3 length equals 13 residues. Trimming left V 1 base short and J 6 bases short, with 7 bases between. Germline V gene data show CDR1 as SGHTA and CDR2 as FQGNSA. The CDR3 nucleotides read TGTGCCAGCAGCTTAGAGACTCCCAATGAGCAGTTCTTC. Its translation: CASSLETPNEQFF.

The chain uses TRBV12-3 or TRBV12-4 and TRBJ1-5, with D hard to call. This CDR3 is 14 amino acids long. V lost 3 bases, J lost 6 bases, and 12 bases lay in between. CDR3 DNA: TGTGCCAGCAGTTTCCGCGAGGGCCCTCAGCCCCAGCATTTT. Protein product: CASSFREGPQPQHF.

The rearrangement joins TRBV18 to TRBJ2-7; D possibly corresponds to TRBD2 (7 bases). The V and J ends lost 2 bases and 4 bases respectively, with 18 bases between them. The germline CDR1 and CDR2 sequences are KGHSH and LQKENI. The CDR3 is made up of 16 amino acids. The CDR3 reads CASSPRVGGLRYEQYV. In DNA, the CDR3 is TGTGCCAGCTCACCAAGGGTGGGGGGGCTGCGGTACGAGCAGTACGTC.

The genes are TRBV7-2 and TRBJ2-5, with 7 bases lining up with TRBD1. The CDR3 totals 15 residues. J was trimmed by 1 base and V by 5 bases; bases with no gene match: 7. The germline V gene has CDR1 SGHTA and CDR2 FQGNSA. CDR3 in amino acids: CASSKPQGVQETQYF. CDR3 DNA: TGTGCCAGCAGCAAGCCCCAGGGGGTCCAAGAGACCCAGTACTTC.

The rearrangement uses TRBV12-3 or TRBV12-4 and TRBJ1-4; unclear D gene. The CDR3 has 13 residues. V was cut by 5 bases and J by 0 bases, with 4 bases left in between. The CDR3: CASSTATNEKLFF. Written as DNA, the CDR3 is TGTGCCAGCAGTACGGCAACTAATGAAAAACTGTTTTTT.

CDR3 sequence reads: CASSSQRGTYEQYF. CDR3 nucleotide sequence: TGTGCCAGCAGCTCCCAGCGGGGAACCTACGAGCAGTACTTC. The chain uses TRBV7-2 and TRBJ2-7, with TRBD2 matching over 7 bases. Germline V gene sequence: CDR1 SGHTA, CDR2 FQGNSA. The CDR3 consists of 14 residues. The V gene end was trimmed by 4 bases and the J gene end by 2 bases; junction bases not matched to a gene: 5. The entire variable domain, with the rest obtained from reference TRBV7-2 and TRBJ2-7, is as follows: GAGVSQSPSNKVTEKGKDVELRCDPISGHTALYWYRQSLGQGLEFLIYFQGNSAPDKSGLPSDRFSAERTGGSVSTLTIQRTQQEDSAVYLCASSSQRGTYEQYFGPGTRLTVT.

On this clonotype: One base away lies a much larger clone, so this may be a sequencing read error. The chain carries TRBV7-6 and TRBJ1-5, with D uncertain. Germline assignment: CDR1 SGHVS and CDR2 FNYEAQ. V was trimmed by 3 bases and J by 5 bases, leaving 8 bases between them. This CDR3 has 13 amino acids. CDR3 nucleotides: TGTGCCAGCAGCTTTGGGATGGATCAGCCCCAGCATTTT. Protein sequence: CASSFGMDQPQHF.

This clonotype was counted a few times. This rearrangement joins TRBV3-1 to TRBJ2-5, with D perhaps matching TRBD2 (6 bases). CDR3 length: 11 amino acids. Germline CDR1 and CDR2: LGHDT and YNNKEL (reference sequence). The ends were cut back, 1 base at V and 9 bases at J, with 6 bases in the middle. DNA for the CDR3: TGTGCCAGCAGCCAAGGGGAGGCCCAGTACTTC. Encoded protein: CASSQGEAQYF.

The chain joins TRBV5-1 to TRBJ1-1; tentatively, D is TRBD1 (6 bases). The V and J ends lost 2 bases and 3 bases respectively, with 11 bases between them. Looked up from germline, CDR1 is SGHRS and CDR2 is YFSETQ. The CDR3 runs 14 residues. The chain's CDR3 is CASSLQGSDTEAFF. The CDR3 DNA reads TGCGCCAGCAGCTTACAGGGAAGTGACACTGAAGCTTTCTTT.

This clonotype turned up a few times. CDR3 loop: CASSQVSGVMDTQYF. CDR3 coding DNA: TGCGCCAGCAGCCAAGTGTCAGGGGTCATGGATACGCAGTATTTT. V usage is TRBV4-3 and J usage is TRBJ2-3; the D gene is possibly TRBD1 (6 bases). The CDR3 covers 15 residues. With 1 base removed from V and 6 bases from J, the gap between germline ends came to 14 bases. Germline V gene sequence: CDR1 LGHNA, CDR2 YSLEER.

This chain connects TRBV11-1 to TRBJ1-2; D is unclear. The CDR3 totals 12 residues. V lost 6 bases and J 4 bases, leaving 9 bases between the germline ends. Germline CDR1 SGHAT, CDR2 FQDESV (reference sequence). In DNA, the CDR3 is TGTGCCAGCAGTCACGTCGCCTATGGCTACACCTTC. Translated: CASSHVAYGYTF.

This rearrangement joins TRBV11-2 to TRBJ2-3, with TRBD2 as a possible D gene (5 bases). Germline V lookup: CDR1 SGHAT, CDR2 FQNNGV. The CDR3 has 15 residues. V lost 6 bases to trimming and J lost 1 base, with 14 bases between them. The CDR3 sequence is CASRLVGEGTDTQYF. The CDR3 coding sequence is TGTGCCAGCAGATTGGTGGGAGAGGGCACAGATACGCAGTATTTT. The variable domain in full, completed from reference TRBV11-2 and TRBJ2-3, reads EAGVAQSPRYKIIEKRQSVAFWCNPISGHATLYWYQQILGQGPKLLIQFQNNGVVDDSQLPKDRFSAERLKGVDSTLKIQPAKLEDSAVYLCASRLVGEGTDTQYFGPGTRLTVL.

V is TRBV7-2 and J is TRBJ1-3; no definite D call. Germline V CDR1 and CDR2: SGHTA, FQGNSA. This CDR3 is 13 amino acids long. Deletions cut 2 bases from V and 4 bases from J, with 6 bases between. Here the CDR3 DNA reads TGTGCCAGCAGCTTAACATTCGGAAACACCATATATTTT. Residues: CASSLTFGNTIYF.

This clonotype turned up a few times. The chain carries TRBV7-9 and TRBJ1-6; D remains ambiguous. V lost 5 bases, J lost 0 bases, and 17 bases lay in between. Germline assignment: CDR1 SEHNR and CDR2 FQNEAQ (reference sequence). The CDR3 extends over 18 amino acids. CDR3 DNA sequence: TGTGCCAGCAGCCCGGGCCTAGACTACAGCTCCTATAATTCACCCCTCCACTTT. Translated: CASSPGLDYSSYNSPLHF.

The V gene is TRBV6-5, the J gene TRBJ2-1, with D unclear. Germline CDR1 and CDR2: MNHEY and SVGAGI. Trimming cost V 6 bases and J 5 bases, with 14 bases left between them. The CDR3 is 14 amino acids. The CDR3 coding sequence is TGTGCCAGCAGGACACTGGTAACGGACAATGAGCAGTTCTTC. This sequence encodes CASRTLVTDNEQFF.

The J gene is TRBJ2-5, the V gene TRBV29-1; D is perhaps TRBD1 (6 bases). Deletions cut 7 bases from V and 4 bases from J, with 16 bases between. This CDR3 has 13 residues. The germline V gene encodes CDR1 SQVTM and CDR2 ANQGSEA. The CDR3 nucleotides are TGCAGCGCTCAGACAGGCGGGCCAGAGACCCAGTACTTC. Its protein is CSAQTGGPETQYF.

The CDR3 sequence is CATSDGETYEQYV. The CDR3 region has the DNA TGTGCCACCAGTGATGGGGAGACCTACGAGCAGTACGTC. V is TRBV24-1 and J is TRBJ2-7, with a tentative D call TRBD2 (5 bases). The CDR3 spans 13 residues. Trimming left V 3 bases short and J 2 bases short, with 7 bases between. The germline gives CDR1 KGHDR, CDR2 SFDVKD.

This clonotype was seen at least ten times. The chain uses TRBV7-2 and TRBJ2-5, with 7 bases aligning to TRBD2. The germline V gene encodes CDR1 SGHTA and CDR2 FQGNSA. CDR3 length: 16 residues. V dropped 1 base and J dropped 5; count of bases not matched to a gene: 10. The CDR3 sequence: CASSLVRLASGETQYF. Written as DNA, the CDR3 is TGTGCCAGCAGCTTAGTACGACTAGCCTCCGGGGAGACCCAGTACTTC.